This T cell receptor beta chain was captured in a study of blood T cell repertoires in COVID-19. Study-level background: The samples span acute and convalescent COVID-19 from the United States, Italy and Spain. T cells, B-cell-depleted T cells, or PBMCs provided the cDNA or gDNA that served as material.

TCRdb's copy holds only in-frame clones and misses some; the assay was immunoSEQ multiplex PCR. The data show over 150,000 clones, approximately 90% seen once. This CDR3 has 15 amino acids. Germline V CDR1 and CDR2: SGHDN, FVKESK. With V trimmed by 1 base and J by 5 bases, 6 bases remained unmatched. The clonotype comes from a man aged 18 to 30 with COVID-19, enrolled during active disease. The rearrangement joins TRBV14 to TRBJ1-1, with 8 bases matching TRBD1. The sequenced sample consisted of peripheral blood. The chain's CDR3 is CASSQVIQGGTEAFF. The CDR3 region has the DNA TGTGCCAGCAGCCAAGTGATACAGGGGGGAACTGAAGCTTTCTTT.